Sequencing of this T cell receptor beta chain was carried out in a study of T cells in Graves' hyperthyroidism and ophthalmopathy. Study summary: At the time of initial diagnosis and before any treatment, peripheral blood was collected. The study, taken as a whole, reports: Most thyroid-expanded clonotypes above 0.001 were also found in blood.

There are 15 residues in the CDR3. CDR1 and CDR2 from the germline V gene are SGHAT and FQNNGV. V shed 0 bases and J 7 bases; nucleotides not matched to a gene: 7. For Graves' hyperthyroidism to be stable, ophthalmopathy could not progress within 18 months. Diagnostic decisions used clinical symptoms, serum thyroxine and TRAb, thyroid ultrasound and orbital computed tomography. This clonotype was counted many times. Its antigen is not identified. Amplification of TCR beta CDR3 regions was performed using RNA transcripts as template. The HTBI primer set was used in a first-round RT-PCR of the TCR CDR3. TCRdb itself ran the multiplex PCR reads through MiXCR, one entry per CDR3 protein. The sample lists 600,000 to 750,000 distinct CDR3 sequences, roughly a sixth seen once, with 15% to 19% in the top ten.

Sequenced material: blood. This chain joins TRBV11-2 and TRBJ2-3, with 7 positions matching TRBD1. This clonotype was sampled from a man aged 50 to 60 with Graves' hyperthyroidism. CDR3 amino acids: CASSLETGSWYTQYF. Written as DNA, the CDR3 is TGTGCCAGCAGCTTAGAGACAGGGAGTTGGTATACGCAGTATTTT.